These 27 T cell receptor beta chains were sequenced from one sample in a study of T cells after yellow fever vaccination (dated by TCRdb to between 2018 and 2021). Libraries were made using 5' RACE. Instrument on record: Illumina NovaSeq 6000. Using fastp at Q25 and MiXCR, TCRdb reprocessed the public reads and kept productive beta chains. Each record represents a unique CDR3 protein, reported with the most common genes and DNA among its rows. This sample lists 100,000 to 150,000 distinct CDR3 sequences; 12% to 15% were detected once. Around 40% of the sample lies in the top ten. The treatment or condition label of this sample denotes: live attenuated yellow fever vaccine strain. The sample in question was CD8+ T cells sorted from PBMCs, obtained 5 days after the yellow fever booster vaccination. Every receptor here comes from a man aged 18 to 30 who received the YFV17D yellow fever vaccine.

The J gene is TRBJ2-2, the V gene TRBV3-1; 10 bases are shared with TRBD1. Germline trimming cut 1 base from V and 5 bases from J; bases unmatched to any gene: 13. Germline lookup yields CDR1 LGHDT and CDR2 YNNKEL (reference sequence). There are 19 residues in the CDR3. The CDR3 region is CASSQVKSGTGEWTGELFF. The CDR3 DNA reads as TGTGCCAGCAGCCAAGTCAAATCCGGGACAGGGGAATGGACCGGGGAGCTGTTTTTT.

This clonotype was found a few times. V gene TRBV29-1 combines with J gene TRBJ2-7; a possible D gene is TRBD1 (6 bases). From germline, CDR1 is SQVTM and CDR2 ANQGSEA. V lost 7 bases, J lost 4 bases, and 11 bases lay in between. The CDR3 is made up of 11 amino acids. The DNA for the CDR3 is TGCAGCGCCCTACAGGGATACGAGCAGTACTTC. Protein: CSALQGYEQYF.

The CDR3 reads CSAKGLFSSYNEQFF. CDR3 bases: TGCAGTGCAAAGGGACTGTTCAGCTCCTACAATGAGCAGTTCTTC. The J gene is TRBJ2-1, the V gene TRBV20-1; D possibly corresponds to TRBD2 (6 bases). Germline lookup yields CDR1 DFQATT and CDR2 SNEGSKA (reference sequence). This CDR3 has 15 amino acids. Trimming left V 6 bases short and J 0 bases short, with 15 bases between.

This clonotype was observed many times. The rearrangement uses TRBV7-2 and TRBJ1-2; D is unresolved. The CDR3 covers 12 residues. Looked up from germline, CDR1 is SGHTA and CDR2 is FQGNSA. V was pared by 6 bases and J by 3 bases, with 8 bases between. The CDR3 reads CASRQRHYGYTF. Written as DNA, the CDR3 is TGTGCCAGCAGACAAAGACACTATGGCTACACCTTC.

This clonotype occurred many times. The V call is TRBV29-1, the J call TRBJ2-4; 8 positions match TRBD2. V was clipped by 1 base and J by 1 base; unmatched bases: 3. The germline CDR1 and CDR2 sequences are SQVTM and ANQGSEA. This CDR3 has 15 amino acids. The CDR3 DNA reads TGCAGCGTTGAAGCGGGGGGGCGGGCCAAAAACATTCAGTACTTC. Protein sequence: CSVEAGGRAKNIQYF.

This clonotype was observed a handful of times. The CDR3 region has the DNA TGTGCCAGCCGAGGATTCCAAGAGACCCAGTACTTC. Its translation: CASRGFQETQYF. The V and J genes are TRBV2 and TRBJ2-5, with D uncertain. V lost 8 bases to trimming and J lost 1 base, with 8 bases between them. Germline V gives CDR1 SNHLY, CDR2 FYNNEI. This CDR3 contains 12 residues.

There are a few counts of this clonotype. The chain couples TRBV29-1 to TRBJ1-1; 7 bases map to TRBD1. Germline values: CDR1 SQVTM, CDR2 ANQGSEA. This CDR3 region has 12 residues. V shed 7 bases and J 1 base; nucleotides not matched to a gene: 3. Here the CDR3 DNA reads TGCAGCGCCCCAGGGGGGAACACTGAAGCTTTCTTT. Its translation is CSAPGGNTEAFF.

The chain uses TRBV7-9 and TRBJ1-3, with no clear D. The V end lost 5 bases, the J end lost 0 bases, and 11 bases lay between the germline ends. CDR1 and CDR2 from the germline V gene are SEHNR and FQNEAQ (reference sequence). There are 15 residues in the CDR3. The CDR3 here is CASSHLQTSGNTIYF. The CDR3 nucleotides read TGTGCCAGCAGCCACCTCCAGACCTCTGGAAACACCATATATTTT.

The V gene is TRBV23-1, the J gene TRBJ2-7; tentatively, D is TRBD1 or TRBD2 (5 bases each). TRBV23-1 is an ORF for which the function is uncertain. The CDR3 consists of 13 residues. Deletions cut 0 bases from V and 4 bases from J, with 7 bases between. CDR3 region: CASSQSGPYEQYV. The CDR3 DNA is TGCGCCAGCAGTCAATCGGGACCGTACGAGCAGTACGTC.

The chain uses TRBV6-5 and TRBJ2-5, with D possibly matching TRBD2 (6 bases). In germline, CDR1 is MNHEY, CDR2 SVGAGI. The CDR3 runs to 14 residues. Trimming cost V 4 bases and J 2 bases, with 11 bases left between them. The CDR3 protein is CASSSPGLQETQYF. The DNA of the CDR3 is TGTGCCAGCAGTTCCCCGGGACTTCAAGAGACCCAGTACTTC.

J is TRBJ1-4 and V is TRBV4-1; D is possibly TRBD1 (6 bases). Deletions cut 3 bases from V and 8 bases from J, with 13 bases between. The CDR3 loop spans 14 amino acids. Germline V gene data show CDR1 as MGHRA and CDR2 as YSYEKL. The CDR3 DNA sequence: TGCGCCAGCAGCCAGACGACAGGTTACGAAAAACTGTTTTTT. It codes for CASSQTTGYEKLFF.

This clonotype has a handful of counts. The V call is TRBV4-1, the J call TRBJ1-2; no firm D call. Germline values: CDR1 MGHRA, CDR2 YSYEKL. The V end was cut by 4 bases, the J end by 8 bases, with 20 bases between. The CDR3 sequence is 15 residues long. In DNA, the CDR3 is TGCGCCAGCAGCCCCAAGATGTCCGGGCCGACCGGCTACACCTTC. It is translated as CASSPKMSGPTGYTF.

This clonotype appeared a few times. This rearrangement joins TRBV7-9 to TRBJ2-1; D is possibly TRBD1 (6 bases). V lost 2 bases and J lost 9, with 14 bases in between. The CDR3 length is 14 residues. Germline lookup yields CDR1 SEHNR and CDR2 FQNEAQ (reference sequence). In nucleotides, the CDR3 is TGTGCCAGCAGCTTAATTACAGGGTGGGGTGAGCAGTTCTTC. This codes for CASSLITGWGEQFF.

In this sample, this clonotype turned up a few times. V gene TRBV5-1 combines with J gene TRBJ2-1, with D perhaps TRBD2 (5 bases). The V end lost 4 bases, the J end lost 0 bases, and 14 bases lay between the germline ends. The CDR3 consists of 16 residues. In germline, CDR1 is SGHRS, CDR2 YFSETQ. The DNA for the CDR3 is TGCGCCAGCAGCCTATTAGCGCCGAGCTCCTACAATGAGCAGTTCTTC. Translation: CASSLLAPSSYNEQFF.

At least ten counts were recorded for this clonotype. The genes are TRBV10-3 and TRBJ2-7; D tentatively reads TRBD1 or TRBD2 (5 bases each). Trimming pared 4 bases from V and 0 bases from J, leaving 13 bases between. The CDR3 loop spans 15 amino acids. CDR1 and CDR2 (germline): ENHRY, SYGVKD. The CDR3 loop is CAISGGRESSYEQYF. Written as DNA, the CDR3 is TGTGCCATCAGTGGGGGCAGGGAGAGCTCCTACGAGCAGTACTTC.

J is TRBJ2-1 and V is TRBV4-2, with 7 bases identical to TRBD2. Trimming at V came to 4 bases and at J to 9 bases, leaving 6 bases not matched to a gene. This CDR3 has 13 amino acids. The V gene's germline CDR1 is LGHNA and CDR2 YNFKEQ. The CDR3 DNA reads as TGTGCCAGCAGCCCCGGGACTAACACTGAGCAGTTCTTC. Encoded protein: CASSPGTNTEQFF.

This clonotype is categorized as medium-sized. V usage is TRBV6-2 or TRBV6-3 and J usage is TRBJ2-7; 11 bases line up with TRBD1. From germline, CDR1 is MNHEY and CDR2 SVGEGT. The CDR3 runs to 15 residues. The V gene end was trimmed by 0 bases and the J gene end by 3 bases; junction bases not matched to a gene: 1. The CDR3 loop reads CASSYSGTGGYEQYV. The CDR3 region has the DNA TGTGCCAGCAGTTACTCCGGGACAGGGGGCTACGAGCAGTACGTC.

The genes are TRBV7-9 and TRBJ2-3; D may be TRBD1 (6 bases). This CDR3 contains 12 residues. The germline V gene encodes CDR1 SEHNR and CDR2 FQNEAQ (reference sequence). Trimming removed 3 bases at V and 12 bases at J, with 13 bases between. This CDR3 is CASSFVYRAQYF. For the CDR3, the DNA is TGTGCCAGCAGCTTTGTGTACAGGGCACAGTATTTT.

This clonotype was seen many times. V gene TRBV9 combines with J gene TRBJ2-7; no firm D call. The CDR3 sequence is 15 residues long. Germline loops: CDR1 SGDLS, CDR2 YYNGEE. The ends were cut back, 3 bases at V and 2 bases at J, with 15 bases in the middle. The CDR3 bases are TGTGCCAGCAGCGCGGACGTCAGCCGGGCCTACGAGCAGTACTTC. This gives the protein CASSADVSRAYEQYF.

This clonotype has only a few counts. The CDR3 coding sequence is TGTGCCAGCAGTTTAGTGGCGAGCGGGGGGCCTCAAGAGACCCAGTACTTC. Its translation: CASSLVASGGPQETQYF. The V and J genes are TRBV12-3 or TRBV12-4 and TRBJ2-5; 9 bases are shared with TRBD2. V dropped 1 base and J dropped 2; count of bases not matched to a gene: 8. The CDR3 consists of 17 residues.

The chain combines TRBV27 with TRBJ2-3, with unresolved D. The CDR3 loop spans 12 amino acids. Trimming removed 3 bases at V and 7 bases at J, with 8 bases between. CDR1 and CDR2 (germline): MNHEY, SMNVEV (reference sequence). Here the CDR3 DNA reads TGTGCCAGCAGTTTCGAGAAGCATACGCAGTATTTT. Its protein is CASSFEKHTQYF.

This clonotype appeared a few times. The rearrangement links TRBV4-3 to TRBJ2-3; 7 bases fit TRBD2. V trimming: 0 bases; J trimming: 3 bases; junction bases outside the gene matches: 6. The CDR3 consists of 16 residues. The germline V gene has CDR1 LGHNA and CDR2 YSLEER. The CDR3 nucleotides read TGCGCCAGCAGCCAAGATCAGCGGGGAGTTACAGATACGCAGTATTTT. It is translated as CASSQDQRGVTDTQYF.

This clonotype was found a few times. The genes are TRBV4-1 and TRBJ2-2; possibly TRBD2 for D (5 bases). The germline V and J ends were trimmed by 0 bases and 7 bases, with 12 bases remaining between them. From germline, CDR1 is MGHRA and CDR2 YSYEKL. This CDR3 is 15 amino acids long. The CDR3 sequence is CASSQEPLGVGELFF. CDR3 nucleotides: TGCGCCAGCAGCCAAGAGCCCCTCGGGGTCGGGGAGCTGTTTTTT.

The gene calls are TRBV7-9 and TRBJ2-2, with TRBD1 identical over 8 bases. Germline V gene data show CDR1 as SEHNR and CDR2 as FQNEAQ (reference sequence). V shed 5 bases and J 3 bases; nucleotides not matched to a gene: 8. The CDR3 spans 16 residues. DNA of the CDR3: TGTGCCAGCAGCCCCCGCCGGACAGGGTACACCGGGGAGCTGTTTTTT. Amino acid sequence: CASSPRRTGYTGELFF.

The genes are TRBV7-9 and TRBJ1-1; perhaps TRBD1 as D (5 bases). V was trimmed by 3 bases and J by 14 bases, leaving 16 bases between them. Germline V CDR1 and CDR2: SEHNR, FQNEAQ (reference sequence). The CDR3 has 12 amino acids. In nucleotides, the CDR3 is TGTGCCAGCAGCTTTCAGCACCCGGGGGGGTTCTTT. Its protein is CASSFQHPGGFF.

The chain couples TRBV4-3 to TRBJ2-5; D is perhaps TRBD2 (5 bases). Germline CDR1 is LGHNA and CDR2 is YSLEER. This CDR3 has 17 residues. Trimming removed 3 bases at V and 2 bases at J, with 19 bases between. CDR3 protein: CASSHLAPGLGQETQYF. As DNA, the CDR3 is TGCGCCAGCAGCCATCTCGCCCCCGGACTCGGTCAAGAGACCCAGTACTTC.

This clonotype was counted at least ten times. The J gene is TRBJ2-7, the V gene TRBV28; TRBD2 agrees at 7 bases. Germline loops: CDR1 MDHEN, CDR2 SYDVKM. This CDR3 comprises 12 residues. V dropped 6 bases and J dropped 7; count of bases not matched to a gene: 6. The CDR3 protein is CASSRTGREQYV. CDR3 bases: TGTGCCAGCAGCAGGACCGGGAGGGAGCAGTACGTC.